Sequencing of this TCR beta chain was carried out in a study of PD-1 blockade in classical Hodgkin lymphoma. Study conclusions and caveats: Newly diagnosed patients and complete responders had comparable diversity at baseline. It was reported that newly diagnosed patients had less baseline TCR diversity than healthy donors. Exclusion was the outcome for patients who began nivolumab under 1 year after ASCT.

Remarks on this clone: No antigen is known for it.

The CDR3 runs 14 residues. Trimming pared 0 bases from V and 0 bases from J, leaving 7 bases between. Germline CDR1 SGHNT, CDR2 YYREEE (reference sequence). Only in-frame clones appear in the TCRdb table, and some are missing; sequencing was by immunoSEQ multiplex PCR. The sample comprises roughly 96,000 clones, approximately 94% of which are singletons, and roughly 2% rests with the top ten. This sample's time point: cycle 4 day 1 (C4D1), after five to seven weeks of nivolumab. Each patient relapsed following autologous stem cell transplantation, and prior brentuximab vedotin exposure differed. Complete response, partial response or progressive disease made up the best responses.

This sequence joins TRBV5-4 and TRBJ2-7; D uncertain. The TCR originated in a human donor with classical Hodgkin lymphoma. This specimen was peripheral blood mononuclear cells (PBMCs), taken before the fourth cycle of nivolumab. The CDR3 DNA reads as TGTGCCAGCAGCTTGGAATCGAACTCCTACGAGCAGTACTTC. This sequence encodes CASSLESNSYEQYF.